This TCR beta chain was sequenced for a study of CD4 T cells in relation to SARS-CoV-2 and coronaviruses. Overall study: No peptide or an HIV-1 Nef peptide pool served as negative control. Shared crossreactive spike epitopes were mapped to their HLA restriction.

On this clone itself: Its matching antigen is unknown.

Per the germline V gene, CDR1 is MNHEY and CDR2 is SMNVEV (reference sequence). Trimming took 4 bases from V and 0 from J; bases not matched to a gene: 18. The CDR3 covers 20 residues. CD4+ T cells from unexposed donors were obtained before the COVID-19 pandemic (2011-2018). Isolation of CD4+ T cells took place after approximately 10 days in culture. Sequencing used immunoSEQ multiplex PCR; TCRdb keeps in-frame clones, though not all of them. The data show 15,000 to 20,000 clones, 81% seen once. The source material was CD4+ T cells from PBMCs, cultured in vitro. This TCR was recovered from a human donor in good health. The chain links TRBV27 to TRBJ1-3, with 7 nucleotides matching TRBD1. In DNA, the CDR3 is TGTGCCAGCAGTTCCCAAAAAACCCCGGGACAGAAGAGCTCTGGAAACACCATATATTTT. This codes for CASSSQKTPGQKSSGNTIYF.